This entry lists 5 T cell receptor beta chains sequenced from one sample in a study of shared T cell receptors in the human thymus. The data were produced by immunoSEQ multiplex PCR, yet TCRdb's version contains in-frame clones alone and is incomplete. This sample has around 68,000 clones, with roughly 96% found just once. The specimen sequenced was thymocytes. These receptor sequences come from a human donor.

The CDR3 spells CASSDSIQVAPQCMFF. The CDR3 region has the DNA TGTGCCAGCAGTGACTCCATACAGGTCGCCCCGCAGTGTATGTTTTTT. The chain uses TRBV6-4 and TRBJ1-4; the D gene is possibly TRBD1 (5 bases). This CDR3 comprises 16 residues. Germline V CDR1 and CDR2: MRHNA, SNTAGT. Between the trimmed V and J ends, which lost 0 bases and 15 bases, there was a span of 23 bases.

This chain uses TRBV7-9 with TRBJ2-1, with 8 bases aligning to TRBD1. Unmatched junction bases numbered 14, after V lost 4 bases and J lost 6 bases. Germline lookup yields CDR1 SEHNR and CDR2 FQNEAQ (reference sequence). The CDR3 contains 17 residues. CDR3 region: CASSSSPMDREVNEQFF. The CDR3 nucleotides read TGTGCCAGCAGCTCCTCGCCCATGGACAGGGAAGTCAATGAGCAGTTCTTC.

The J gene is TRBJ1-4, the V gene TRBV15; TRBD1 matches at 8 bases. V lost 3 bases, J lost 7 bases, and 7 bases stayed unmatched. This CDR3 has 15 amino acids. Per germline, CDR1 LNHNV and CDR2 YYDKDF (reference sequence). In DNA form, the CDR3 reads TGTGCCACCAGCAGCTACACAGGGGGGTCTGAAAAACTGTTTTTT. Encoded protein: CATSSYTGGSEKLFF.

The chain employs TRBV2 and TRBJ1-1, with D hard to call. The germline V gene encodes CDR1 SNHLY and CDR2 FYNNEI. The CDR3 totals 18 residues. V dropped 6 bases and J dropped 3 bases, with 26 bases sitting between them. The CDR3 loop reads CASSPPLTRSPPDTEAFF. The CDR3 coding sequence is TGTGCCAGCAGCCCCCCCCTGACACGGTCCCCACCTGACACTGAAGCTTTCTTT.

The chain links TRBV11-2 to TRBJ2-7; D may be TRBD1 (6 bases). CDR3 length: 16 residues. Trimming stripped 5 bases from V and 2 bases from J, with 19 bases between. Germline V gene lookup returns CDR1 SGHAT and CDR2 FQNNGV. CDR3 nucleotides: TGTGCCAGCAGCCCCACAACTGGGACATTTGCCTACGAGCAGTACTTC. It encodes CASSPTTGTFAYEQYF.